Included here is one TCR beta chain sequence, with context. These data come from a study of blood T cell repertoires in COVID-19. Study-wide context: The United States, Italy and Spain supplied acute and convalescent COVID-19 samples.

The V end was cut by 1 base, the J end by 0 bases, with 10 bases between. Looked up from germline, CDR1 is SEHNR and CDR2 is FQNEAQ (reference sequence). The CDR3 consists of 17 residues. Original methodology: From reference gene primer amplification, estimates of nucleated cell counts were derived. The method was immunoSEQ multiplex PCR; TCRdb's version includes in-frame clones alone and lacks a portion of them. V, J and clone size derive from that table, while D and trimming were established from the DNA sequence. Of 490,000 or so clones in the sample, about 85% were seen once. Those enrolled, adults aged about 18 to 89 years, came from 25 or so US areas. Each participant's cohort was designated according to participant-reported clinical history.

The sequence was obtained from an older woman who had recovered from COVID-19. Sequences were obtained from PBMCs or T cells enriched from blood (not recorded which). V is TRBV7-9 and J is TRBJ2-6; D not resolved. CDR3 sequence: CASSLDRLASGANVLTF. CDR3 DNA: TGTGCCAGCAGCTTAGATCGTTTGGCCTCTGGGGCCAACGTCCTGACTTTC.